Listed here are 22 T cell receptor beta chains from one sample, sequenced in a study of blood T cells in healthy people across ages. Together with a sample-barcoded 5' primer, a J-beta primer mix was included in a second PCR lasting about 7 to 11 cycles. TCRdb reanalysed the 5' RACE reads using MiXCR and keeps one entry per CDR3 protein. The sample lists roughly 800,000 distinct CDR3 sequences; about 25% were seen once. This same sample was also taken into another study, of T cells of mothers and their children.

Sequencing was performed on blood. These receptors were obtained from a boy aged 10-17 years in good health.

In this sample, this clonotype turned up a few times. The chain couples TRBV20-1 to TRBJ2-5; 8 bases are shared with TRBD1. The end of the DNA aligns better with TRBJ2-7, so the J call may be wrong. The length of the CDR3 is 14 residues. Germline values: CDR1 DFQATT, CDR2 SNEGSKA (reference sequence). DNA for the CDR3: TGCAGTGCTAGAGACGGACAGGGTTACTACGAGCAGTACTTC. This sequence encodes CSARDGQGYYEQYF.

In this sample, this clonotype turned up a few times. CDR3 protein: CASMEGMGLQETQYF. Written as DNA, the CDR3 is TGTGCCAGCATGGAAGGGATGGGTTTGCAAGAGACCCAGTACTTC. The chain uses TRBV25-1 and TRBJ2-5; D unresolved. The germline V and J ends were trimmed by 7 bases and 2 bases, with 17 bases remaining between them. From germline, CDR1 is MGHDK and CDR2 SYGVNS. This CDR3 has 15 amino acids.

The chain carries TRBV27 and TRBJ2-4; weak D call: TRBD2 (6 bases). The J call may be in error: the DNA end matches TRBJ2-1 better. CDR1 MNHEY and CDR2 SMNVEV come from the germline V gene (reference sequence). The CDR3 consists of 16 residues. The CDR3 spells CASSLGGTLTGNEQFF. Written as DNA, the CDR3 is TGTGCCAGCAGTTTGGGAGGCACCCTCACGGGTAATGAGCAGTTCTTC.

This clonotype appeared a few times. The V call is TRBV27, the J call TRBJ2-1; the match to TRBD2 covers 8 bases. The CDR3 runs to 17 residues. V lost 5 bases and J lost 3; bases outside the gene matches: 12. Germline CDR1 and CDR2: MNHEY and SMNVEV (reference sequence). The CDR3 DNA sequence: TGTGCCAGCAGTCCGCCGGGGGGGGGAAATGGCTACAATGAGCAGTTCTTC. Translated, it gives CASSPPGGGNGYNEQFF.

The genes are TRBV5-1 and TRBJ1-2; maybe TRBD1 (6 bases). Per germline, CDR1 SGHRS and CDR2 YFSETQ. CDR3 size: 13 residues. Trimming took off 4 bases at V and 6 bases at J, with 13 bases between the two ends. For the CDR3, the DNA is TGCGCCAGCAGCCCCGGCAGGGGAGATGGCTACACCTTC. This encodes CASSPGRGDGYTF. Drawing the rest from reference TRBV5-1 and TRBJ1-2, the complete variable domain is KAGVTQTPRYLIKTRGQQVTLSCSPISGHRSVSWYQQTPGQGLQFLFEYFSETQRNKGNFPGRFSGRQFSNSRSEMNVSTLELGDSALYLCASSPGRGDGYTFGSGTRLTVV.

DNA of the CDR3: TGTGCCAGCAGCTTGAAACCGTCGGCAGATACGCAGTATTTT. Translation: CASSLKPSADTQYF. This chain uses TRBV11-1 with TRBJ2-3; no reliable D call. CDR3 length: 14 residues. V lost 3 bases, J lost 4 bases, and 11 bases lay in between. Germline CDR1 and CDR2: SGHAT and FQDESV (reference sequence).

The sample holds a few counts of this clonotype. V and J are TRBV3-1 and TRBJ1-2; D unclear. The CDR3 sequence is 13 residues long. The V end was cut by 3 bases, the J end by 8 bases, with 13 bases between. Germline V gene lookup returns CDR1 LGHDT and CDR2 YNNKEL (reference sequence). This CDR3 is CASSHSVAEGYTF. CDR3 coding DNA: TGTGCCAGCAGCCATTCGGTTGCGGAGGGCTACACCTTC.

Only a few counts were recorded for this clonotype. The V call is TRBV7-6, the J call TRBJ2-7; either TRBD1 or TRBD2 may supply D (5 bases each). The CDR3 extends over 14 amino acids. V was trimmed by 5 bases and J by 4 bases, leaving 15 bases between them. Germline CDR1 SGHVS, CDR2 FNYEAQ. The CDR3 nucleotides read TGTGCCAGCAGCCCCGGGACGGATGTTTACGAGCAGTACTTC. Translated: CASSPGTDVYEQYF.

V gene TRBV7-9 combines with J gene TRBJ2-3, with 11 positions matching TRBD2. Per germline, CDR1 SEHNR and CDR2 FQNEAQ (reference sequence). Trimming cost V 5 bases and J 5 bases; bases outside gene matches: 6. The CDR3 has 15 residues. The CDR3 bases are TGTGCCAGCAGCCTGGGACTAGCGGAGGGAGATACGCAGTATTTT. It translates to CASSLGLAEGDTQYF. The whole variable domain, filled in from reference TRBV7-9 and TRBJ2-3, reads DTGVSQNPRHKITKRGQNVTFRCDPISEHNRLYWYRQTLGQGPEFLTYFQNEAQLEKSRLLSDRFSAERPKGSFSTLEIQRTEQGDSAMYLCASSLGLAEGDTQYFGPGTRLTVL.

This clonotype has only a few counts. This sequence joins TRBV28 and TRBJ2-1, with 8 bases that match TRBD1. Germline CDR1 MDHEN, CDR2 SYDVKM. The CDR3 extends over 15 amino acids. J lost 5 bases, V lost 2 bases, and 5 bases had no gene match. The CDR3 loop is CASSLLGDRHNEQFF. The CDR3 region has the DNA TGTGCCAGCAGTTTACTGGGGGACAGGCACAATGAGCAGTTCTTC.

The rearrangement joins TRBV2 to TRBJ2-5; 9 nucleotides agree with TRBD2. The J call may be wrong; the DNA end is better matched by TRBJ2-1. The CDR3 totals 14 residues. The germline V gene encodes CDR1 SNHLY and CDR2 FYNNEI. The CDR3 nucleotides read TGTGCCAGCCGGGCTAGCGGGGTTGAAAATGAGCAGTTCTTC. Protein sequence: CASRASGVENEQFF.

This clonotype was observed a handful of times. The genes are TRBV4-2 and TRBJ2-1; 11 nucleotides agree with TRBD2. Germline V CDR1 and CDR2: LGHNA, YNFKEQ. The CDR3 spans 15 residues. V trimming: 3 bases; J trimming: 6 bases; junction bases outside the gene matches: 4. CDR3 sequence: CASSQGLAVLNEQFF. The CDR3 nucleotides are TGTGCCAGCAGCCAGGGACTAGCGGTACTCAATGAGCAGTTCTTC.

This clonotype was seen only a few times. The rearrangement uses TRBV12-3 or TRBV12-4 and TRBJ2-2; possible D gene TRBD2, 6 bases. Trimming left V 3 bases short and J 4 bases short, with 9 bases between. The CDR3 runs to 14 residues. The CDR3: CASSFGGFTGELFF. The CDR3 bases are TGTGCCAGCAGTTTCGGGGGATTCACCGGGGAGCTGTTTTTT.

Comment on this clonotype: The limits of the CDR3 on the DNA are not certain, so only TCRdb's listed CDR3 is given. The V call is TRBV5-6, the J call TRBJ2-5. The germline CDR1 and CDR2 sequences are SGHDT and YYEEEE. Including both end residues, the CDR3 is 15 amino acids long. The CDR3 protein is CASSFGAGSQETQYF.

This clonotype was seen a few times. CDR3 sequence reads: CASSQGVGTESHEQYF. The DNA for the CDR3 is TGTGCCAGCTCGCAGGGGGTTGGGACAGAGTCCCACGAGCAGTACTTC. The J gene is TRBJ2-7, the V gene TRBV18; 7 bases line up with TRBD1. Germline trimming cut 6 bases from V and 5 bases from J; bases unmatched to any gene: 16. CDR3 length equals 16 residues. The germline V gene encodes CDR1 KGHSH and CDR2 LQKENI.

The CDR3 sequence: CSASREGTREYF. Written as DNA, the CDR3 is TGCAGTGCCTCCCGGGAGGGGACTAGGGAGTACTTC. This rearrangement joins TRBV20-1 to TRBJ2-5; 8 positions agree with TRBD2. After removal of 6 bases from V and 12 bases from J, the junction contained 12 bases not matched to a gene. The germline V gene encodes CDR1 DFQATT and CDR2 SNEGSKA (reference sequence). There are 12 residues in the CDR3.

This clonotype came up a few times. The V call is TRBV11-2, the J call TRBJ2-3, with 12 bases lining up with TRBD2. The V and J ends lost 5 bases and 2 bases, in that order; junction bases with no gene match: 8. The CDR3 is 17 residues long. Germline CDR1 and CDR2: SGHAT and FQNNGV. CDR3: CASSPTLAGGTTDTQYF. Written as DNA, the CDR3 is TGTGCCAGCAGCCCGACCCTAGCGGGGGGGACCACAGATACGCAGTATTTT.

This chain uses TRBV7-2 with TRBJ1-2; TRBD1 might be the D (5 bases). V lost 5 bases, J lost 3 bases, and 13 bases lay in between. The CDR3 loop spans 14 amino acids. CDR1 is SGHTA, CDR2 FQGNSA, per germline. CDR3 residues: CASSVLGEDYGYTF. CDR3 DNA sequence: TGTGCCAGCAGCGTCCTGGGGGAAGACTATGGCTACACCTTC.

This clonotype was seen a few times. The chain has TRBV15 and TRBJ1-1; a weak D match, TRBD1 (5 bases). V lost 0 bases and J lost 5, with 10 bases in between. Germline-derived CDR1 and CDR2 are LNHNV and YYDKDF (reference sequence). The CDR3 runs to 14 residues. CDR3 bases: TGTGCCACCAGCAGAGATCTCAGGGTAACTGAAGCTTTCTTT. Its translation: CATSRDLRVTEAFF.

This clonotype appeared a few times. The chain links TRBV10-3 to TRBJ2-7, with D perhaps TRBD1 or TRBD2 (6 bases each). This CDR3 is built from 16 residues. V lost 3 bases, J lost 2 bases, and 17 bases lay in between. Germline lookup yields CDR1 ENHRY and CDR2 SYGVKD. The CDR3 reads CAISDPGAGRTYEQYF. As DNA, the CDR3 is TGTGCCATCAGTGACCCGGGGGCGGGGAGGACCTACGAGCAGTACTTC.

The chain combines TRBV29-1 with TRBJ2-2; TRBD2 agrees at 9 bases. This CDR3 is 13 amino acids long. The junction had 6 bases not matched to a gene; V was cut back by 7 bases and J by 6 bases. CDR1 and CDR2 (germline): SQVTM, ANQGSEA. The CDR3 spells CSARTSEAGELFF. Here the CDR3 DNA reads TGCAGCGCCAGGACTAGCGAGGCCGGGGAGCTGTTTTTT.

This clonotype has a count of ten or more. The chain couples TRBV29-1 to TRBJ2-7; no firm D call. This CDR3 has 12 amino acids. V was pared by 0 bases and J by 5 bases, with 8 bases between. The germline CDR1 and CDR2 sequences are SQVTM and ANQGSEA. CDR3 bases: TGCAGCGTTGAAGATGGGAAAAACGAGCAGTACTTC. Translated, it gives CSVEDGKNEQYF.